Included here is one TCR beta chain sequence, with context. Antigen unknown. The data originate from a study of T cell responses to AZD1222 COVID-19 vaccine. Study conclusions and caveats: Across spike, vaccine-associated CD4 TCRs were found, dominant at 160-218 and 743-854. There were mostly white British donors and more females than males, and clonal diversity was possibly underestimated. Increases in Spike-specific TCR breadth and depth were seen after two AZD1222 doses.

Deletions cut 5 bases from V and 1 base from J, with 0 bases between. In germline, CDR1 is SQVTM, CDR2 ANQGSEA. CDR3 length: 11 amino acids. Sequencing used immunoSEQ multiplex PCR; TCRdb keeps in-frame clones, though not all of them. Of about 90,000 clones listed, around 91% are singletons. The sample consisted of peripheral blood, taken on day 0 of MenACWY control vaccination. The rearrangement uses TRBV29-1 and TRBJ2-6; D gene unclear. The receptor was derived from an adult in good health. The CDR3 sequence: CSVSGANVLTF. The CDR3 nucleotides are TGCAGCGTTTCTGGGGCCAACGTCCTGACTTTC. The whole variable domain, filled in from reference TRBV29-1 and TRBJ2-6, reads SAVISQKPSRDICQRGTSLTIQCQVDSQVTMMFWYRQQPGQSLTLIATANQGSEATYESGFVIDKFPISRPNLTFSTLTVSNMSPEDSSIYLCSVSGANVLTFGAGSRLTVL.